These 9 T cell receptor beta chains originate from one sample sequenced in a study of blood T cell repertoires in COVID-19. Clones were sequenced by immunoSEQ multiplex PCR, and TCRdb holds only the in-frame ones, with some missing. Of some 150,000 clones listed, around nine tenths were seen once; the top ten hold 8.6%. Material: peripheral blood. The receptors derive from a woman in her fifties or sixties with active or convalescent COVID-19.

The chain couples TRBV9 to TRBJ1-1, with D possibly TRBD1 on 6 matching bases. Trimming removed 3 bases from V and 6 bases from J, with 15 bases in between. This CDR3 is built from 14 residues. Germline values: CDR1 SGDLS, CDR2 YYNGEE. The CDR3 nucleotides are TGTGCCAGCAGCGGACGGGGACAATACTCTGAAGCTTTCTTT. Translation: CASSGRGQYSEAFF.

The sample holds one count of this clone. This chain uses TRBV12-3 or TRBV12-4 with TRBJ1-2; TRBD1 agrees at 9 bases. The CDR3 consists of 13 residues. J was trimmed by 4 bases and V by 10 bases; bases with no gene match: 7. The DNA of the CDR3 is TGTGCCACCCAAGGACAGGGGTCCTATGGCTACACCTTC. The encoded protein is CATQGQGSYGYTF.

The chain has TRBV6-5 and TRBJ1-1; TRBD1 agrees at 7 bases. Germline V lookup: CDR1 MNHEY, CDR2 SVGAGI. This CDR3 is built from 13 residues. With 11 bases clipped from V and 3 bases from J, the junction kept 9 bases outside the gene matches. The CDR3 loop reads CAVRDSLYTEAFF. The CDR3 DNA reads TGTGCCGTGCGGGACAGTTTATACACTGAAGCTTTCTTT.

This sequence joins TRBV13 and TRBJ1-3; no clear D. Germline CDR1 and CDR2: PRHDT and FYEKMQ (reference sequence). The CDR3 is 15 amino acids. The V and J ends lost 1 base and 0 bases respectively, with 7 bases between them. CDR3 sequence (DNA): TGTGCCAGCAGCTTAGCGCGGTTCTCTGGAAACACCATATATTTT. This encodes CASSLARFSGNTIYF.

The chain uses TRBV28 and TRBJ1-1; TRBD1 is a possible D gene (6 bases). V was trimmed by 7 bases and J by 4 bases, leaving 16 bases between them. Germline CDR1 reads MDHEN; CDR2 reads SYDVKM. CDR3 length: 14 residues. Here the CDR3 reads CASILAGGGTEAFF. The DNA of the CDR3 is TGTGCCAGCATTCTAGCTGGGGGCGGCACTGAAGCTTTCTTT.

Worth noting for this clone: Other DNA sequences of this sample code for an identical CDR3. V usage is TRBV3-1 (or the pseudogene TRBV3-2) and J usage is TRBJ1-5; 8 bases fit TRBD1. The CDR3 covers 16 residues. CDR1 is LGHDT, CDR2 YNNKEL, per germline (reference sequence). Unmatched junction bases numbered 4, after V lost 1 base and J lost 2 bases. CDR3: CASSQAGTGGNQPQHF. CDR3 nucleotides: TGTGCCAGCAGCCAAGCCGGGACAGGAGGCAATCAGCCCCAGCATTTT.

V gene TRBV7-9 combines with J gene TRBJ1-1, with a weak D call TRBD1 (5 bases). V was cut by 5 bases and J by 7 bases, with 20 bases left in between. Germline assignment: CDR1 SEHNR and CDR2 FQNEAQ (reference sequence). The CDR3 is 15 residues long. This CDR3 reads CASSLSQGIWVEAFF. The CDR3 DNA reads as TGTGCCAGCAGCCTAAGCCAGGGTATCTGGGTTGAAGCTTTCTTT.

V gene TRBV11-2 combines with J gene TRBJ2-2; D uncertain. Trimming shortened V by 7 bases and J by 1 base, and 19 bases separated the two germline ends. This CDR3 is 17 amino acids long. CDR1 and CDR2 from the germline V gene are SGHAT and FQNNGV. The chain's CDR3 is CASTRMITTKNTGELFF. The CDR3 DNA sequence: TGTGCCAGCACCAGGATGATTACCACGAAGAACACCGGGGAGCTGTTTTTT.

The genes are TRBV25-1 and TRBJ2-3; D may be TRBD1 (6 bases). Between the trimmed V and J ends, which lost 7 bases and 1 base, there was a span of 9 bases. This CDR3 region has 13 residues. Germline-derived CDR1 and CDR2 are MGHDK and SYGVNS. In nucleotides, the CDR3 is TGTGCCAGCACGGACAGCGGCACAGATACGCAGTATTTT. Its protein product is CASTDSGTDTQYF.